The rows below give T cell receptor beta chains drawn from one sample of a study of neurological immune-mediated disorders. From the 5' RACE reads, TCRdb called clonotypes with MiXCR, one entry per CDR3 protein. The data show tens of thousands of distinct CDR3 sequences, with 14% seen just once and approximately 7.5% held by the top ten. Sequencing was carried out using PBMCs. All receptors derive from a woman in her forties or fifties in good health. Each CDR3 is given with its conserved first and last residue. Each record gives: J gene, D gene, V gene, clone size, CDR3 protein, CDR3 DNA. D genes are given only for firm matches. Clone sizes are given selectively: once, few, many, or a class where the clone is expanded.

j_call: TRBJ1-5; d_call: TRBD1; v_call: TRBV2; clone_size: many; cdr3_aa: CASSGFRDRGHQPQHF; cdr3_nt: TGTGCCAGCAGTGGTTTTCGGGACAGGGGTCATCAGCCCCAGCATTTT
j_call: TRBJ1-6; d_call: NA; v_call: TRBV7-6; clone_size: many; cdr3_aa: CASSQGQKLSPLHF; cdr3_nt: TGTGCCAGCAGCCAGGGCCAAAAGCTTTCACCCCTCCACTTT
j_call: TRBJ2-7; d_call: TRBD2; v_call: TRBV12-3/TRBV12-4; clone_size: many; cdr3_aa: CASSRLAREQYF; cdr3_nt: TGTGCCAGCAGTAGACTAGCCCGCGAGCAGTACTTC
j_call: TRBJ2-1; d_call: NA; v_call: TRBV3-1; clone_size: few; cdr3_aa: CASSQVFAERGYNEQFF; cdr3_nt: TGTGCCAGCAGCCAAGTGTTTGCGGAGAGGGGGTACAATGAGCAGTTCTTC
j_call: TRBJ2-2; d_call: TRBD1; v_call: TRBV18; clone_size: many; cdr3_aa: CASSPRGGANTGELFF; cdr3_nt: TGTGCCAGCTCACCACGAGGGGGCGCGAACACCGGGGAGCTGTTTTTT
j_call: TRBJ1-6; d_call: TRBD1; v_call: TRBV5-1; clone_size: NA; cdr3_aa: CASSLSGGNNSPLHF; cdr3_nt: TGCGCCAGCAGCTTGTCAGGGGGGAATAATTCACCCCTCCACTTT
j_call: TRBJ1-5; d_call: NA; v_call: TRBV20-1; clone_size: many; cdr3_aa: CSARDITRGSQPQHF; cdr3_nt: TGCAGTGCTAGAGATATCACTAGGGGTTCTCAGCCCCAGCATTTT
j_call: TRBJ1-1; d_call: NA; v_call: TRBV5-1; clone_size: many; cdr3_aa: CASSSDLAATEAFF; cdr3_nt: TGCGCCAGCAGCTCGGACTTGGCAGCCACTGAAGCTTTCTTT
j_call: TRBJ2-1; d_call: TRBD2; v_call: TRBV6-2/TRBV6-3; clone_size: many; cdr3_aa: CASSRLAGGNEQFF; cdr3_nt: TGTGCCAGCAGCCGACTAGCGGGGGGTAATGAGCAGTTCTTC
j_call: TRBJ1-2; d_call: NA; v_call: TRBV20-1; clone_size: many; cdr3_aa: CSALGEGYGYTF; cdr3_nt: TGCAGTGCCCTCGGCGAGGGGTATGGCTACACCTTC
j_call: TRBJ1-2; d_call: NA; v_call: TRBV29-1; clone_size: NA; cdr3_aa: CSVGGSTYVYTF; cdr3_nt: TGCAGCGTCGGGGGTAGCACCTATGTCTACACCTTC
j_call: TRBJ2-2; d_call: NA; v_call: TRBV12-3/TRBV12-4; clone_size: many; cdr3_aa: CASSLIRDTGELFF; cdr3_nt: TGTGCCAGCAGTTTAATCCGGGACACCGGGGAGCTGTTTTTT
j_call: TRBJ2-1; d_call: TRBD2; v_call: TRBV7-2; clone_size: NA; cdr3_aa: CASSLVSGRSGNEQFF; cdr3_nt: TGTGCCAGCAGCTTAGTCAGCGGGAGGTCGGGTAATGAGCAGTTCTTC
j_call: TRBJ2-3; d_call: NA; v_call: TRBV5-1; clone_size: many; cdr3_aa: CASTPLRVGDTQYF; cdr3_nt: TGCGCCAGCACACCGCTTAGAGTGGGAGATACGCAGTATTTT
j_call: TRBJ1-2; d_call: NA; v_call: TRBV6-6; clone_size: many; cdr3_aa: CASSFDSLQGYTF; cdr3_nt: TGTGCCAGCAGTTTTGACAGCCTCCAAGGCTACACCTTC
j_call: TRBJ2-3; d_call: NA; v_call: TRBV20-1; clone_size: many; cdr3_aa: CSASFSPQYF; cdr3_nt: TGCAGTGCCTCCTTCTCTCCGCAGTATTTT
j_call: TRBJ2-3; d_call: NA; v_call: TRBV10-3; clone_size: many; cdr3_aa: CAISDTRGSTDTQYF; cdr3_nt: TGTGCCATCAGCGATACGCGGGGCAGCACAGATACGCAGTATTTT
j_call: TRBJ2-7; d_call: NA; v_call: TRBV11-2; clone_size: few; cdr3_aa: CASSLFGGDDYEQYF; cdr3_nt: TGTGCCAGCAGCTTATTTGGCGGGGATGACTACGAGCAGTACTTC
j_call: TRBJ2-5; d_call: TRBD2; v_call: TRBV20-1; clone_size: many; cdr3_aa: CSASWTSGRQTQYF; cdr3_nt: TGCAGTGCTAGTTGGACTAGCGGGAGACAGACCCAGTACTTC
j_call: TRBJ1-4; d_call: NA; v_call: TRBV28; clone_size: many; cdr3_aa: CASQRGKEKLFF; cdr3_nt: TGTGCCAGCCAGAGGGGGAAAGAAAAACTGTTTTTT
j_call: TRBJ1-3; d_call: NA; v_call: TRBV5-1; clone_size: NA; cdr3_aa: CASSLEAGRGSGNTIYF; cdr3_nt: TGCGCCAGCAGCTTGGAGGCAGGGAGAGGCTCTGGAAACACCATATATTTT
j_call: TRBJ1-2; d_call: NA; v_call: TRBV6-6; clone_size: medium-sized; cdr3_aa: CASSPAGSLGGYTF; cdr3_nt: TGTGCCAGCAGCCCCGCTGGCAGTCTCGGGGGCTACACCTTC
j_call: TRBJ2-3; d_call: TRBD2; v_call: TRBV20-1; clone_size: many; cdr3_aa: CSVQRGGTDTQYF; cdr3_nt: TGCAGTGTGCAGCGGGGGGGCACAGATACGCAGTATTTT